This T cell receptor (beta chain) was captured by sequencing in a study of blood T cell repertoires in COVID-19. About the research overall: Collection of acute and convalescent COVID-19 samples took place in the United States, Italy and Spain. Sources were T cells, B-cell-depleted T cells, or PBMCs; the material itself was cDNA or gDNA.

Original handling: For nucleated cells, counts were estimated from reference gene primer amplification. Data came from immunoSEQ multiplex PCR; TCRdb stores just in-frame clones and leaves some out. Clonal size and the V and J genes are those of that table, whereas D and trimming came from the DNA. The data hold a few hundred thousand clones, with 89% observed a single time. The germline gives CDR1 MDHEN, CDR2 SYDVKM. Trimming removed 2 bases from V and 4 bases from J, with 17 bases in between. There are 16 residues in the CDR3. Source material: peripheral blood. This rearrangement joins TRBV28 to TRBJ2-5; D might be TRBD2 (5 bases). This TCR was sampled from a middle-aged woman who had recovered from COVID-19. In nucleotides, the CDR3 is TGTGCCAGCAGTTTAGGTACTAGAACTTTCGGAGAGACCCAGTACTTC. It encodes CASSLGTRTFGETQYF.